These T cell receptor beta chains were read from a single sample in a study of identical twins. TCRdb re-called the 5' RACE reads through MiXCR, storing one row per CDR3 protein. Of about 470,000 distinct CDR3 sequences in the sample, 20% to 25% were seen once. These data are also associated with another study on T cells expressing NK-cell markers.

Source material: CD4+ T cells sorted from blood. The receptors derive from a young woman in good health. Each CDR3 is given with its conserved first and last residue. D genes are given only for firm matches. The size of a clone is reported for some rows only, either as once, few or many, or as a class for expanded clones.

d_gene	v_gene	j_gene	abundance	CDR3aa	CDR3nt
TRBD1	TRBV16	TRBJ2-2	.	CASSPQGTGIAGELFF	TGTGCCAGCAGCCCACAAGGGACAGGAATTGCCGGGGAGCTGTTTTTT
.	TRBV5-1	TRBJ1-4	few	CASSQGSGNYEKLFF	TGCGCCAGCAGCCAGGGAAGCGGTAATTATGAAAAACTGTTTTTT
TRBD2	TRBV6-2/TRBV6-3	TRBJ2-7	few	CATARGGDYEQYF	TGTGCCACCGCACGGGGGGGTGACTACGAGCAGTACTTC
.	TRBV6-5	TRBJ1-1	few	CASSYSGVAEAFF	TGTGCCAGCAGTTACTCGGGGGTGGCTGAAGCTTTCTTT
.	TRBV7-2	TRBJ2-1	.	CASSSQLFPGYNEQFF	TGTGCCAGCAGCTCCCAACTCTTTCCGGGGTACAATGAGCAGTTCTTC
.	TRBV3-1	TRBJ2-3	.	CASSHRGTSTDTQYF	TGTGCCAGCAGCCACCGGGGAACTAGCACAGATACGCAGTATTTT
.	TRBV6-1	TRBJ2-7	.	CASSPQPVPAYEQYF	TGTGCCAGCAGTCCTCAGCCCGTTCCCGCCTACGAGCAGTACTTC
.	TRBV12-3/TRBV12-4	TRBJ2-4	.	CASSLDIQYF	TGTGCCAGCAGTTTGGACATTCAGTACTTC
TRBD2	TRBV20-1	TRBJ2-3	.	CSADSGVTDTQYF	TGCAGTGCTGATAGCGGGGTCACAGATACGCAGTATTTT
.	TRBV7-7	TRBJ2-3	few	CASSLGLSGDTQYF	TGTGCTAGCAGCTTAGGGCTTTCCGGGGATACGCAGTATTTT
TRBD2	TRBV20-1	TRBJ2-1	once	CSASSGRGVNEQFF	TGCAGTGCCTCTAGCGGGAGGGGTGTTAATGAGCAGTTCTTC
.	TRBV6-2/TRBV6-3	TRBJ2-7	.	CASGYEQYF	TGTGCCAGCGGCTACGAGCAGTACTTC
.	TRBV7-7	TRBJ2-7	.	CASSFRLGPSYEQYF	TGTGCCAGCAGCTTCCGACTAGGGCCGTCCTACGAGCAGTACTTC
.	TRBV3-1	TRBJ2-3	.	CASSQYADTQYF	TGTGCCAGCAGCCAATATGCAGATACGCAGTATTTT
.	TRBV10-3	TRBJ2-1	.	CAIRDTNEQFF	TGTGCCATCAGGGATACCAATGAGCAGTTCTTC
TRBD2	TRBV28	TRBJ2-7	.	CASSLGGTGKREQYF	TGTGCCAGCAGCCTCGGGGGGACGGGGAAAAGAGAGCAGTACTTC
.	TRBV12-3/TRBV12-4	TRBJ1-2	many	CASSPEGVYGYTF	TGTGCCAGCAGCCCGGAGGGGGTCTATGGCTACACCTTC
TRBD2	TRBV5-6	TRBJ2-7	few	CASSSSSGTTYEQYF	TGTGCCAGCAGCTCGTCTAGCGGGACAACATACGAGCAGTACTTC
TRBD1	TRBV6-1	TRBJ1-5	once	CASSRNRGRMSNQPQHF	TGTGCCAGCAGCCGTAACAGGGGACGGATGAGCAATCAGCCCCAGCATTTT
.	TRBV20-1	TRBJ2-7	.	CSAGGPYDEQYF	TGCAGTGCTGGGGGGCCCTACGACGAGCAGTACTTC
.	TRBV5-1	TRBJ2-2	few	CASSLDVPGELFF	TGCGCCAGCAGCTTGGATGTTCCAGGGGAGCTGTTTTTT
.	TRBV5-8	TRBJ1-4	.	CASSLYATNEKLFF	TGTGCCAGCAGCTTGTATGCAACTAATGAAAAACTGTTTTTT
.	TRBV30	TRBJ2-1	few	CAWSVGSSGFYNEQFF	TGTGCCTGGAGTGTAGGGTCGAGCGGATTCTACAATGAGCAGTTCTTC
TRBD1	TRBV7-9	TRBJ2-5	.	CASSLSRTGEETQYF	TGTGCCAGCAGCCTAAGTCGGACAGGGGAAGAGACCCAGTACTTC
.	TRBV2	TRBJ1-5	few	CASLAEGNQPQHF	TGTGCCAGCCTGGCTGAGGGGAATCAGCCCCAGCATTTT
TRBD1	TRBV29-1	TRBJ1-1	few	CSTPGQPNTEAFF	TGCAGCACCCCGGGACAGCCCAACACTGAAGCTTTCTTT
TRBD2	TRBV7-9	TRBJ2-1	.	CASTPRGGSNEQFF	TGTGCCAGCACCCCCCGAGGCGGGAGCAATGAGCAGTTCTTC
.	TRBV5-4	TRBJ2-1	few	CASSQISSDNEQFF	TGTGCCAGCAGCCAGATCTCTAGCGACAATGAGCAGTTCTTC
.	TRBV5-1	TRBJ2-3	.	CASSLGHSTDTQYF	TGCGCCAGCAGCTTGGGACACTCCACAGATACGCAGTATTTT
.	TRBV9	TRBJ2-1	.	CASSDWGRGNEQFF	TGTGCCAGCAGCGATTGGGGAAGGGGCAATGAGCAGTTCTTC
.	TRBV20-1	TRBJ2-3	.	CSAGATDTQYF	TGCAGTGCTGGGGCCACAGATACGCAGTATTTT
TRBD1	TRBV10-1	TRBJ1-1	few	CASSARQGWDTEAFF	TGCGCCAGCAGTGCCCGACAGGGATGGGACACTGAAGCTTTCTTT
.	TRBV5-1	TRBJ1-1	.	CASSLKGPEAFF	TGCGCCAGCAGCTTGAAGGGTCCTGAAGCTTTCTTT
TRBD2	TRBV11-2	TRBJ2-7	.	CASSPSRTSRDNEQYF	TGTGCCAGCAGCCCGAGTAGGACTAGCCGGGACAACGAGCAGTACTTC
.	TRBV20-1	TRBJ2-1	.	CSAPRARWGNEQFF	TGCAGTGCCCCCCGAGCCCGTTGGGGCAATGAGCAGTTCTTC
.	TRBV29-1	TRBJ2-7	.	CSVSEYEQYF	TGCAGCGTTTCGGAATACGAGCAGTACTTC